The TCR beta chain under discussion was sequenced for a study of blood T cell repertoires in COVID-19. Authors' processing steps: The assay estimated nucleated cells by amplifying reference gene primers. Here immunoSEQ multiplex PCR was the method, and the copy in TCRdb shows in-frame clones only, minus some. The V and J calls and clone size come from that table; D and trimming were worked out from the DNA. The data contain around 88,000 clones, 85% to 95% of them singletons. The CDR3 sequence is 16 residues long. CDR1 and CDR2 from the germline V gene are SEHNR and FQNEAQ (reference sequence). Trimming stripped 4 bases from V and 1 base from J, with 15 bases between.

The rearrangement uses TRBV7-9 and TRBJ2-3; D is perhaps TRBD1 (5 bases). The sequenced sample consisted of peripheral blood. The sequence was obtained from a man in his 60s with acute or convalescent COVID-19. In DNA form, the CDR3 reads TGTGCCAGCAGCTGGGGCGACTCCCATCGCACAGATACGCAGTATTTT. Amino acid sequence: CASSWGDSHRTDTQYF.